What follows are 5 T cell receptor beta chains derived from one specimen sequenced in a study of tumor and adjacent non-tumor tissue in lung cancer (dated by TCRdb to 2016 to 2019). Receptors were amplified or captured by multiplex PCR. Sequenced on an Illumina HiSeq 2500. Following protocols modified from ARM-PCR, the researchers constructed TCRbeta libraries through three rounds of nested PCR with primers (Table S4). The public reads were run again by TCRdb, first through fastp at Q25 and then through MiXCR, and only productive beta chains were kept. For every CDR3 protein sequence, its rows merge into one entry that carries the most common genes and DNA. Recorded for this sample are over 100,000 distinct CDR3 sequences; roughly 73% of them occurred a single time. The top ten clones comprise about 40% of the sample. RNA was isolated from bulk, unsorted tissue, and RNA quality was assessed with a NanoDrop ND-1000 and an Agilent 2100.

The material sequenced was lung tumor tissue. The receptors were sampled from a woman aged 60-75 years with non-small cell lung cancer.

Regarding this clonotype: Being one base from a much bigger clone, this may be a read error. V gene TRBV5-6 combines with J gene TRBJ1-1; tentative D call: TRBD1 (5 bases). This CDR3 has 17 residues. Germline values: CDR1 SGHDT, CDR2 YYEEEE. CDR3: CANSSYISGTANTEAFF. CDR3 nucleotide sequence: TGTGCCAACAGCTCATATATCTCCGGGACGGCGAACACTGAAGCTTTCTTT.

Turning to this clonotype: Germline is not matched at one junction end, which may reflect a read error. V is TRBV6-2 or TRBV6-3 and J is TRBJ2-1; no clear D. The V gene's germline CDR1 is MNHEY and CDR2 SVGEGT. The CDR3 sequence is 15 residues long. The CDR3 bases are TGTGACAGCAGTTACTTGAGGAGATCCTACAATGAGCAGTTCTTC. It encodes CDSSYLRRSYNEQFF.

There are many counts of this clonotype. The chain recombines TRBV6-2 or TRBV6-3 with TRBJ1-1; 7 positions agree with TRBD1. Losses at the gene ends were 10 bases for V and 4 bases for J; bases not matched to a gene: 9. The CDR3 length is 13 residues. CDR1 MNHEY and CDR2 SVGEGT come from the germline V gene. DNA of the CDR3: TGTGCCACCAGGGGGACCGGGGGCACTGAAGCTTTCTTT. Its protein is CATRGTGGTEAFF.

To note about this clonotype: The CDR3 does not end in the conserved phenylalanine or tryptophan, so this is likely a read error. This CDR3 is CASNLGTGVTGELFL. DNA for the CDR3: TGTGCCAGCAACCTCGGGACAGGGGTCACCGGGGAGCTGTTTTTG. This rearrangement joins TRBV11-3 to TRBJ2-2; TRBD1 agrees at 10 bases. The germline gives CDR1 SGHNT, CDR2 YENEEA. After removal of 7 bases from V and 4 bases from J, the junction contained 6 bases not matched to a gene. This CDR3 spans 15 amino acids.

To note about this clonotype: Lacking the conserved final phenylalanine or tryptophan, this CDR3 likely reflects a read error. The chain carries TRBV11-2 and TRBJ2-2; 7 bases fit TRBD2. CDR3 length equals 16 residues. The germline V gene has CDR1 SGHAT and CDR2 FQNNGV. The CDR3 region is CASSSNPGLVSGELFY. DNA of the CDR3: TGTGCCAGCAGCTCCAACCCTGGACTAGTCTCCGGGGAACTGTTTTAT.